The rows below give T cell receptor beta chains drawn from one sample of a study of identical twins. TCRdb used MiXCR to reprocess the 5' RACE reads, holding one entry per CDR3 protein. This table has 640,000 or so distinct CDR3 sequences, around 6% appearing once. Sample: naive T cells sorted from blood. The receptors were gathered from a man aged 18 to 29 in good health. Each CDR3 is given with its conserved first and last residue. Fields, in order: V gene, J gene, clone size, D gene, CDR3 DNA, CDR3 protein. The D gene is left open where the match is weak. Where a row states a size, it is once, few, many or the class of an expanded clone; other rows omit it.

>TRBV5-5|TRBJ2-1|few|-
TGTGCCAGCAGCTTGAGGTTCGAGGGGGGCAATGAGCAGTTCTTC
CASSLRFEGGNEQFF
>TRBV24-1|TRBJ2-1|many|TRBD2
TGTGCCACCAGTCAGACTAGCGCGGGATACAATGAGCAGTTCTTC
CATSQTSAGYNEQFF
>TRBV7-3|TRBJ2-1|few|TRBD2
TGTGCCAGCAGCTTACGCGGGACTAGCTTCGATGAGCAGTTCTTC
CASSLRGTSFDEQFF
>TRBV14|TRBJ2-1|few|TRBD2
TGTGCCAGCAGCCGAAAAGGCGGGGTAGCGGGATTATATGAGCAGTTCTTC
CASSRKGGVAGLYEQFF
>TRBV7-9|TRBJ2-1|-|TRBD2
TGTGCCAGCAGTTTTACCGGGACTAGCGGCCCCTACAATGAGCAGTTCTTC
CASSFTGTSGPYNEQFF
>TRBV20-1|TRBJ1-2|many|-
TGCAGTGCTAGACCCTGGTCTTCGCCCTATGGCTACACCTTC
CSARPWSSPYGYTF
>TRBV11-2|TRBJ2-7|many|-
TGTGCCAGCAGCTCTTGGGGGAGCGCCGGCACCTACGAGCAGTACTTC
CASSSWGSAGTYEQYF
>TRBV7-2|TRBJ1-5|many|-
TGTGCCAGCAGCTTAGCCGGCTTCAGTAGGCCCCAGCATTTT
CASSLAGFSRPQHF
>TRBV6-1|TRBJ1-2|many|TRBD1
TGTGCCAGCAGTACGGGACAGGGCTCCTATGGCTACACCTTC
CASSTGQGSYGYTF
>TRBV29-1|TRBJ1-1|many|-
TGCAGCGTACCGGGACCTGGGAACACTGAAGCTTTCTTT
CSVPGPGNTEAFF
>TRBV5-1|TRBJ1-1|-|TRBD1
TGCGCCAGCAGCTTGAATGGGGACAGCAAAGCTTTCTTT
CASSLNGDSKAFF
>TRBV20-1|TRBJ1-1|many|-
TGCAGTGCCCAGTGGGGGGAGAACACTGAAGCTTTCTTT
CSAQWGENTEAFF
>TRBV12-3/TRBV12-4|TRBJ1-2|few|-
TGTGCCAGCAGAACTCGGGGGGCTAACTATGGCTACACCTTC
CASRTRGANYGYTF
>TRBV6-2/TRBV6-3|TRBJ2-1|few|-
TGTGCCAGCAGTAGGGGACCGACACTATTCGCGTTCTTC
CASSRGPTLFAFF
>TRBV25-1|TRBJ2-6|-|-
TGTGCCAGCAGACAAGGGGTTTCTGGGTCTGGGGCCAACGTCCTGACTTTC
CASRQGVSGSGANVLTF
>TRBV5-1|TRBJ2-1|many|-
TGCGCCAGCAGCTTACTGGGTAGAGGAGCTTACAATGAGCAGTTCTTC
CASSLLGRGAYNEQFF
>TRBV5-6|TRBJ1-5|many|-
TGTGCCAGCAGCCAGGACGGCTATGGCAATCAGCCCCAGCATTTT
CASSQDGYGNQPQHF
>TRBV7-2|TRBJ1-2|-|TRBD1
TGTGCCAGCAGCCGACCGGGACAGGGGAGCGGCTACACCTTC
CASSRPGQGSGYTF
>TRBV12-3/TRBV12-4|TRBJ1-1|many|-
TGTGCCAGCACCCTCTCCGGGGGTGAAGCTTTCTTT
CASTLSGGEAFF
>TRBV20-1|TRBJ2-3|many|-
TGCAGTGCCCCGCCTTTAGCGGTGGGGGGCACAGATACGCAGTATTTT
CSAPPLAVGGTDTQYF
>TRBV7-8|TRBJ2-1|few|TRBD2
TGTGCCAGCGTCGGACTAGCGGACTACAATGAGCAGTTCTTC
CASVGLADYNEQFF
>TRBV6-5|TRBJ1-5|-|-
TGTGCCAGCAGTTACTTTGCGGTTAGCAATCAGCCCCAGCATTTT
CASSYFAVSNQPQHF
>TRBV10-3|TRBJ1-4|-|-
TGTGCCATCAGTGAGTCTCAAGGGGGTAACGATGAAAAACTGTTTTTT
CAISESQGGNDEKLFF
>TRBV28|TRBJ2-7|many|-
TGTGCCAGCAGAGCGCGCTACGAGCAGTACTTC
CASRARYEQYF
>TRBV7-2|TRBJ2-2|-|-
TGTGCCAGCATTCCCTTCGAGGGCAGGGGGGTCGGGGAGCTGTTTTTT
CASIPFEGRGVGELFF
>TRBV19|TRBJ2-2|few|-
TGTGCCAGTAGTCAATTCGCCGGGACAACCGGGGAGCTGTTTTTT
CASSQFAGTTGELFF
>TRBV20-1|TRBJ2-1|many|TRBD2
TGCAGTGCTGTAGCGGGAACCTACAATGAGCAGTTCTTC
CSAVAGTYNEQFF
>TRBV20-1|TRBJ1-1|many|-
TGCAGTGCTGGGGGATTGAACACTGAAGCTTTCTTT
CSAGGLNTEAFF
>TRBV20-1|TRBJ1-2|many|-
TGCAGTGCTGGACCGGGACAAGAACTTAGAAGCTACACCTTC
CSAGPGQELRSYTF
>TRBV12-3/TRBV12-4|TRBJ2-3|many|-
TGTGCCAGCAGTTTCGCGGAAGATACGCAGTATTTT
CASSFAEDTQYF
>TRBV6-2/TRBV6-3|TRBJ2-7|-|-
TGTGCCAGCAGCTATGCGAAGCGAACCTACGAGCAGTACTTC
CASSYAKRTYEQYF
>TRBV14|TRBJ2-5|many|-
TGTGCCAGCAGCCAATACTCCGGGCGGGAGACCCAGTACTTC
CASSQYSGRETQYF
>TRBV5-6|TRBJ2-3|many|TRBD2
TGTGCCAGCAGCTTACCGACTAGCCGTCTCACAGATACGCAGTATTTT
CASSLPTSRLTDTQYF
>TRBV15|TRBJ2-1|many|-
TGTGCCACCAGCAGTTACGACGGGCAGTTCTTC
CATSSYDGQFF
>TRBV18|TRBJ2-3|few|TRBD1
TGTGCCAGCTCCCGGCCGGGACAGTACACAGATACGCAGTATTTT
CASSRPGQYTDTQYF
>TRBV12-3/TRBV12-4|TRBJ2-7|many|-
TGTGCCAGCAGTTTAGCCCGGAGGAAGGCAACCTACGAGCAGTACTTC
CASSLARRKATYEQYF
>TRBV12-3/TRBV12-4|TRBJ2-1|many|TRBD1
TGTGCCAGCAGATCCCGAAGACAACCGGGACAGAGGTACAATGAGCAGTTCTTC
CASRSRRQPGQRYNEQFF
>TRBV6-5|TRBJ2-7|many|-
TGTGCCAGCAGTTACTCCATTCAAAGGGCCGAGCAGTACTTC
CASSYSIQRAEQYF
>TRBV29-1|TRBJ2-1|many|TRBD2
TGCAGCGTTGTTTTACAGAATACTAGCGGAGCCTACAATGAGCAGTTCTTC
CSVVLQNTSGAYNEQFF
>TRBV6-5|TRBJ1-3|many|-
TGTGCCAGCAGTTACTCGGACAGCGGAGGAAACACCATATATTTT
CASSYSDSGGNTIYF
>TRBV7-3|TRBJ2-3|few|TRBD2
TGTGCCAGCAGTTACGCGGGGGGCACAGATACGCAGTATTTT
CASSYAGGTDTQYF
>TRBV10-2|TRBJ2-5|-|TRBD2
TGCGCCAGCAGTGATACTAGCGGGCTCCAAGAGACCCAGTACTTC
CASSDTSGLQETQYF
>TRBV5-1|TRBJ2-5|many|TRBD2
TGCGCCAGCAAACCGGGAGGGTACGGAGAGACCCAGTACTTC
CASKPGGYGETQYF